The next 3 T cell receptor beta chains were all read from a single sample in a study of Graves' ophthalmopathy and Graves' hyperthyroidism. Beta-chain TCR CDR3 regions were amplified from RNA transcripts. The library came from an HTBI-primed first-round RT-PCR and a second-round multiplex PCR. TCRdb itself ran the multiplex PCR reads through MiXCR, one entry per CDR3 protein. The sample has over a million distinct CDR3 sequences, roughly 35% seen once. Input material: peripheral blood or thyroid tissue (not recorded which). The receptor set was obtained from an adult man with Graves' hyperthyroidism.

The V call is TRBV30, the J call TRBJ2-7, with 7 bases that match TRBD2. Germline CDR1 is GTSNPN and CDR2 is SVGIG (reference sequence). V was clipped by 5 bases and J by 6 bases; unmatched bases: 10. This CDR3 is built from 13 residues. This CDR3 reads CAWRNMGGVEQYF. The CDR3 DNA is TGTGCCTGGCGAAACATGGGAGGGGTCGAGCAGTACTTC.

The table lists this clonotype with a few counts. The V and J genes are TRBV7-7 and TRBJ1-1; tentatively, D is TRBD1 (6 bases). Germline V gives CDR1 SSHAT, CDR2 FNYEAQ (reference sequence). The V end was cut by 7 bases, the J end by 4 bases, with 25 bases between. This CDR3 spans 17 amino acids. The CDR3 loop reads CASIDVKRGRGITEAFF. CDR3 bases: TGTGCCAGCATCGACGTCAAGCGGGGGCGAGGGATCACTGAAGCTTTCTTT.

The V gene is TRBV7-9, the J gene TRBJ2-5, with no clear D. Germline V gene lookup returns CDR1 SEHNR and CDR2 FQNEAQ (reference sequence). This CDR3 contains 13 residues. Deletions cut 4 bases from V and 4 bases from J, with 10 bases between. CDR3 sequence (DNA): TGTGCCAGCAGCTCACCGGTCCCAGAGACCCAGTACTTC. Translated, it gives CASSSPVPETQYF.